The 25 T cell receptor beta chains reported below all come from one sample, sequenced in a study of blood T cell repertoires in COVID-19. The assay was immunoSEQ multiplex PCR, and TCRdb's table has in-frame clones only and misses some. The top ten hold approximately 5.4% of the sample, which has 90,000 to 100,000 clones, roughly nine tenths seen once. Sequencing used peripheral blood. The receptors here all came from a man between 60 and 75 years old with COVID-19, enrolled during active disease.

This sequence joins TRBV2 and TRBJ1-4, with 10 bases that match TRBD1. CDR3 length: 14 residues. The germline gives CDR1 SNHLY, CDR2 FYNNEI. J lost 5 bases, V lost 6 bases, and 3 bases had no gene match. CDR3 in DNA: TGTGCCAGCAGGAAGACAGGGGGCAATGAAAAACTGTTTTTT. It codes for CASRKTGGNEKLFF.

The V gene is TRBV4-2, the J gene TRBJ2-1; possible D gene TRBD2, 6 bases. The V and J ends lost 4 bases and 5 bases respectively, with 18 bases between them. The CDR3 runs 16 residues. Germline V gene sequence: CDR1 LGHNA, CDR2 YNFKEQ. The DNA of the CDR3 is TGTGCCAGCAGCCGCCCCGGCGGGATCTCGAACAATGAGCAGTTCTTC. Its protein is CASSRPGGISNNEQFF.

The rearrangement uses TRBV5-4 and TRBJ1-4, with 7 bases aligning to TRBD1. The CDR3 loop spans 16 amino acids. The ends lost 4 bases at V and 4 bases at J; junction bases unmatched: 10. The germline CDR1 and CDR2 sequences are SGHNT and YYREEE (reference sequence). The chain's CDR3 is CASSPGQTRSNEKLFF. The CDR3 DNA follows: TGTGCCAGCAGCCCGGGACAGACTAGGAGTAATGAAAAACTGTTTTTT.

The rearrangement uses TRBV3-1 (or the pseudogene TRBV3-2) and TRBJ1-3, with no clear D. CDR3 size: 16 residues. V lost 1 base to trimming and J lost 0 bases, with 10 bases between them. CDR1 and CDR2 from the germline V gene are LGHDT and YNNKEL (reference sequence). The CDR3 reads CASSQGRSDSGNTIYF. In DNA, the CDR3 is TGTGCCAGCAGCCAAGGAAGGAGCGACTCTGGAAACACCATATATTTT.

The V gene is TRBV24-1, the J gene TRBJ2-1, with D maybe TRBD2 (6 bases). The CDR3 is 15 amino acids. Germline-derived CDR1 and CDR2 are KGHDR and SFDVKD. V lost 9 bases and J 4 bases, leaving 18 bases between the germline ends. The CDR3 DNA reads as TGTGCCACCTCTAGGACTGGGGGGAGGTACAATGAGCAGTTCTTC. It encodes CATSRTGGRYNEQFF.

The rearrangement uses TRBV5-8 and TRBJ2-3, with 10 positions matching TRBD2. Germline CDR1 is SGHTS and CDR2 is YDEGEE. V lost 4 bases, J lost 4 bases, and 3 bases stayed unmatched. CDR3 length: 14 amino acids. The CDR3 here is CASSKLAGSDTQYF. The CDR3 DNA reads TGTGCCAGCAGCAAACTAGCGGGGTCAGATACGCAGTATTTT. The full variable domain, with the rest looked up from reference TRBV5-8 and TRBJ2-3, is EAGVTQSPTHLIKTRGQQATLRCSPISGHTSVYWYQQALGLGLQFLLWYDEGEERNRGNFPPRFSGRQFPNYSSELNVNALELEDSALYLCASSKLAGSDTQYFGPGTRLTVL.

Regarding this clone: A clone one base away is much larger, so this may be a read error. The chain joins TRBV29-1 to TRBJ1-2; maybe TRBD1 (6 bases). The germline V gene has CDR1 SQVTM and CDR2 ANQGSEA. There are 13 residues in the CDR3. The CDR3 loop reads CSVGGGSGYVYTF. CDR3 nucleotide sequence: TGCAGCGTTGGAGGGGGTTCTGGCTATGTCTACACCTTC.

The chain links TRBV28 to TRBJ2-5; TRBD1 matches at 8 bases. The length of the CDR3 is 16 residues. V was pared by 6 bases and J by 1 base, with 10 bases of the junction left unmatched. Looked up from germline, CDR1 is MDHEN and CDR2 is SYDVKM. CDR3 loop: CASSSTRQGLQETQYF. DNA for the CDR3: TGTGCCAGCAGCTCCACCCGACAGGGGCTCCAAGAGACCCAGTACTTC.

The CDR3 nucleotides read TGTGCCAGCAGCTTGGAGGCGGGCAGAGGGCCCACTGAAGCTTTCTTT. Its translation: CASSLEAGRGPTEAFF. This chain uses TRBV5-8 with TRBJ1-1; no reliable D call. V gave up 0 bases and J gave up 4 bases, with 16 bases separating them. The germline CDR1 and CDR2 sequences are SGHTS and YDEGEE. This CDR3 has 16 amino acids.

The chain carries TRBV19 and TRBJ2-1; 7 nucleotides agree with TRBD1. The CDR3 loop spans 15 amino acids. Germline V gene lookup returns CDR1 LNHDA and CDR2 SQIVND (reference sequence). The junction had 6 bases not matched to a gene; V was cut back by 1 base and J by 6 bases. The CDR3 is CASSIARGQRNEQFF. CDR3 in DNA: TGTGCCAGTAGTATAGCCCGGGGACAGCGCAATGAGCAGTTCTTC.

The genes are TRBV27 and TRBJ1-1; the match to TRBD1 covers 8 bases. The germline CDR1 and CDR2 sequences are MNHEY and SMNVEV (reference sequence). J gave up 1 base and V 6 bases, and 4 bases lay outside the gene matches. This CDR3 has 14 residues. The CDR3 bases are TGTGCCAGCAGACTGGACAGGGCGAACACTGAAGCTTTCTTT. It yields the protein CASRLDRANTEAFF.

V usage is TRBV27 and J usage is TRBJ2-3; 7 bases are a match to TRBD1. The V gene's germline CDR1 is MNHEY and CDR2 SMNVEV (reference sequence). The CDR3 is made up of 15 amino acids. Trimming at V came to 5 bases and at J to 1 base, leaving 6 bases not matched to a gene. The CDR3 sequence is CASSVPQGGTDTQYF. CDR3 coding DNA: TGTGCCAGCAGTGTACCCCAGGGGGGCACAGATACGCAGTATTTT.

The chain uses TRBV9 and TRBJ1-3; tentative D call: TRBD1 (6 bases). The CDR3 totals 14 residues. Germline-derived CDR1 and CDR2 are SGDLS and YYNGEE. The V and J ends lost 4 bases and 8 bases respectively, with 16 bases between them. CDR3 region: CASSPGQLPYTIYF. CDR3 coding DNA: TGTGCCAGCAGCCCCGGACAGCTTCCGTACACCATATATTTT.

The chain links TRBV7-6 to TRBJ1-5, with a possible D match to TRBD1 (5 bases). V was shortened by 0 bases and J by 0 bases, with 12 bases between the two germline ends. This CDR3 region has 17 residues. From germline, CDR1 is SGHVS and CDR2 FNYEAQ. The CDR3 nucleotides read TGTGCCAGCAGCTTAGCCGGGGGACGGCATAGCAATCAGCCCCAGCATTTT. It encodes CASSLAGGRHSNQPQHF.

This chain joins TRBV5-1 and TRBJ1-2; 7 bases agree with TRBD1. Losses at the gene ends were 0 bases for V and 6 bases for J; bases not matched to a gene: 5. From germline, CDR1 is SGHRS and CDR2 YFSETQ. The CDR3 has 14 residues. The CDR3 loop reads CASSLEQGSNGYTF. The DNA of the CDR3 is TGCGCCAGCAGCTTGGAACAGGGGTCTAATGGCTACACCTTC.

The chain joins TRBV4-1 to TRBJ2-7, with 7 bases matching TRBD1. V lost 3 bases and J lost 5; bases outside the gene matches: 13. The CDR3 contains 16 residues. Germline V gene data show CDR1 as MGHRA and CDR2 as YSYEKL. CDR3 nucleotides: TGCGCCAGCAGCCACCCCCAAGGACAGGCAAGGGACGAGCAGTACTTC. Encoded protein: CASSHPQGQARDEQYF.

The gene calls are TRBV3-1 (or the pseudogene TRBV3-2) and TRBJ1-1; D perhaps matches TRBD1 (5 bases). V was cut by 4 bases and J by 1 base, with 16 bases left in between. This CDR3 is 16 amino acids long. The germline gives CDR1 LGHDT, CDR2 YNNKEL (reference sequence). CDR3 bases: TGTGCCAGCAGCCCCCCTTTTGGGGCCCCGAACACTGAAGCTTTCTTT. It is translated as CASSPPFGAPNTEAFF.

The chain couples TRBV7-3 to TRBJ2-5, with D perhaps TRBD1 (5 bases). The V gene's germline CDR1 is SGHTA and CDR2 FQGTGA. This CDR3 region has 17 residues. V lost 0 bases to trimming and J lost 5 bases, with 19 bases between them. The CDR3 region is CASSLTGAGRSVETQYF. CDR3 nucleotide sequence: TGTGCCAGCAGCTTAACAGGGGCCGGAAGGAGTGTGGAGACCCAGTACTTC.

In this sample, this clone turned up once. This chain connects TRBV7-9 to TRBJ1-1; D may be TRBD1 (6 bases). The CDR3 is 13 residues long. The V gene's germline CDR1 is SEHNR and CDR2 FQNEAQ (reference sequence). V lost 4 bases and J lost 4, with 10 bases in between. Here the CDR3 DNA reads TGTGCCAGCAGCTCCGGGACACTCACTGAAGCTTTCTTT. This codes for CASSSGTLTEAFF.

This sequence joins TRBV7-3 and TRBJ2-7; a possible D gene is TRBD2 (5 bases). This CDR3 is built from 14 residues. The V end lost 2 bases, the J end lost 3 bases, and 11 bases lay between the germline ends. Germline CDR1 SGHTA, CDR2 FQGTGA. The CDR3 region has the DNA TGTGCCAGCAGCTTATATCCAGCGGACTACGAGCAGTACTTC. This gives the protein CASSLYPADYEQYF.

This clone was seen a few times. This chain connects TRBV14 to TRBJ2-5; D remains unclear. V dropped 0 bases and J dropped 2 bases, with 10 bases sitting between them. Germline CDR1 is SGHDN and CDR2 is FVKESK. CDR3 length: 15 amino acids. CDR3 region: CASSQDIGWQETQYF. The CDR3, as DNA: TGTGCCAGCAGCCAAGATATTGGCTGGCAAGAGACCCAGTACTTC.

The chain combines TRBV4-1 with TRBJ2-2, with 8 nucleotides matching TRBD2. The CDR3 covers 15 residues. Germline V CDR1 and CDR2: MGHRA, YSYEKL. Trimming took 5 bases from V and 7 from J; bases not matched to a gene: 9. The CDR3 region is CASSVPGLEVGELFF. The CDR3 DNA reads TGCGCCAGCAGCGTGCCGGGACTAGAGGTCGGGGAGCTGTTTTTT.

V gene TRBV2 combines with J gene TRBJ1-1; D gene unclear. Germline V gene sequence: CDR1 SNHLY, CDR2 FYNNEI. Trimming left V 6 bases short and J 5 bases short, with 13 bases between. CDR3 length: 13 residues. The CDR3 is CASRLTVGTEAFF. The CDR3 region has the DNA TGTGCCAGCAGACTCACAGTTGGGACTGAAGCTTTCTTT.

The J gene is TRBJ1-4, the V gene TRBV7-2; 12 bases are a match to TRBD1. This CDR3 has 15 residues. V was clipped by 5 bases and J by 8 bases; unmatched bases: 6. Germline loops: CDR1 SGHTA, CDR2 FQGNSA. DNA for the CDR3: TGTGCCAGCAGCGGAACCGGGACAGGGGGCGAAAAACTGTTTTTT. Its translation: CASSGTGTGGEKLFF.

V usage is TRBV28 and J usage is TRBJ1-4, with D possibly matching TRBD1 (5 bases). The CDR3 consists of 12 residues. The ends were cut back, 5 bases at V and 14 bases at J, with 15 bases in the middle. CDR1 is MDHEN and CDR2 is SYDVKM in the germline V gene. The CDR3 sequence: CASSRTLMGLFF. CDR3 nucleotide sequence: TGTGCCAGCAGTCGGACACTTATGGGGCTGTTTTTT.